This T cell receptor beta chain was identified during a study of T cell repertoires in cytomegalovirus infection. Study summary: The study used recently identified HLA-C-restricted and well-studied HLA-B-restricted CMV epitopes. Public TCR beta signatures provided an indication of both CMV infection and a matching HLA type.

Using its own MiXCR run on the reads, TCRdb lists one record per CDR3 protein. In the table there are about 890,000 distinct CDR3 sequences, about a third of which are singletons. Whole-study findings and limits: The ex vivo response showed dominance by HLA-C-restricted CMV-specific TCR beta clonotypes. Accumulated public TCR beta family frequency recognized individuals carrying CMV together with the relevant HLA.

Germline CDR1 reads SGHTA; CDR2 reads FQGNSA. The CDR3 spans 15 residues. V was clipped by 3 bases and J by 5 bases, with 16 bases between them. This clonotype was observed a few times. The antigen remains unidentified. This specimen consisted of cultured CD8+ T cells from PBMCs, obtained from culture after CMV antigen stimulation. The receptor was isolated from a human donor in good health (CMV status not recorded). Some clones in this sample may be carry-over from other donors' samples. This chain joins TRBV7-2 and TRBJ1-1, with D unclear. CDR3 region: CASSFLLVLETEAFF. The CDR3, as DNA: TGTGCCAGCAGCTTTCTTCTAGTTCTTGAGACTGAAGCTTTCTTT.